This is a list of T cell receptor beta chains from one sample in a study of blood T cell repertoires in COVID-19. The data were produced by immunoSEQ multiplex PCR, yet TCRdb's version contains in-frame clones alone and is incomplete. The data contain about 180,000 clones, approximately 80% of them singletons. Sequenced input: peripheral blood. The receptor set was obtained from a human donor in a cohort sampled during active COVID-19. Each CDR3 is given with its conserved first and last residue. The D gene is left open where the match is weak. Clone size is not always given. Where it is, it says once, few, many or a class for expanded clones.

cdr3_aa	cdr3_nt	d_call	clone_size	j_call	v_call
CASFAGQAPYNEQFF	TGTGCCAGCTTTGCTGGACAGGCCCCCTACAATGAGCAGTTCTTC	TRBD1	-	TRBJ2-1	TRBV2
CASSERLASSYEQYF	TGCGCCAGCAGTGAGAGACTTGCAAGCTCCTACGAGCAGTACTTC	-	-	TRBJ2-7	TRBV10-1
CASSRTPENMNTEAFF	TGCGCCAGCAGCAGGACACCCGAAAACATGAACACTGAAGCTTTCTTT	-	once	TRBJ1-1	TRBV5-1
CASGSWGGGETQYF	TGTGCTAGTGGTTCTTGGGGGGGAGGAGAGACCCAGTACTTC	TRBD2	once	TRBJ2-5	TRBV12-5
CASSYRESKYF	TGTGCCAGCAGCTATCGAGAGTCGAAGTACTTC	-	few	TRBJ2-7	TRBV7-9
CASSLPIDSGNTIYF	TGTGCCAGCAGCTTACCGATAGACTCTGGAAACACCATATATTTT	-	once	TRBJ1-3	TRBV5-6
CASSETADSPLHF	TGTGCCAGCAGTGAAACAGCAGATTCACCCCTCCACTTT	-	-	TRBJ1-6	TRBV6-1
CSVGGREDYGYTF	TGCAGCGTTGGAGGCAGGGAAGACTATGGCTACACCTTC	-	-	TRBJ1-2	TRBV29-1
CASSASGSSYNEQFF	TGTGCCAGTAGTGCTAGCGGGAGCTCCTACAATGAGCAGTTCTTC	TRBD2	-	TRBJ2-1	TRBV19
CAMNHGQTTYYGYTF	TGTGCCATGAACCACGGACAGACTACTTACTATGGCTACACCTTC	-	-	TRBJ1-2	TRBV5-4
CASSFRAGGLGYTF	TGTGCCAGCAGCTTCCGGGCAGGGGGCCTTGGCTACACCTTC	TRBD1	-	TRBJ1-2	TRBV11-1
CASSGTRKETQYF	TGTGCCAGCAGTGGGACTAGAAAAGAGACCCAGTACTTC	TRBD2	-	TRBJ2-5	TRBV2
CASSHLASGNTIYF	TGTGCCAGCAGCCATCTGGCCTCTGGAAACACCATATATTTT	-	once	TRBJ1-3	TRBV3-1/TRBV3-2
CASSYSETALPYEQYF	TGTGCCAGCAGTTACTCGGAGACAGCCCTTCCCTACGAGCAGTACTTC	-	-	TRBJ2-7	TRBV6-5
CAPQETGFRNTIYF	TGTGCCCCCCAGGAGACAGGGTTTCGAAACACCATATATTTT	TRBD1	-	TRBJ1-3	TRBV10-3
CASSEGGNTGELFF	TGTGCCAGCAGTGAAGGGGGCAACACCGGGGAGCTGTTTTTT	-	-	TRBJ2-2	TRBV25-1
CACFDRGNSPLHF	TGTGCCTGCTTTGACAGGGGGAATTCACCCCTCCACTTT	TRBD1	-	TRBJ1-6	TRBV6-5
CASSLGPGSGNTIYF	TGCGCCAGCAGCTTGGGGCCGGGGAGTGGAAACACCATATATTTT	-	-	TRBJ1-3	TRBV5-1
CASSEELGQSYGYTF	TGTGCCAGCAGTGAAGAGTTGGGACAGAGTTATGGCTACACCTTC	TRBD1	-	TRBJ1-2	TRBV6-1
CASSPISGSYEQYF	TGTGCCAGCTCACCAATTTCAGGTTCCTACGAGCAGTACTTC	-	-	TRBJ2-7	TRBV18
CASSVTGGNLAETQYF	TGTGCCAGCAGCGTTACAGGGGGGAATCTAGCGGAGACCCAGTACTTC	TRBD1	-	TRBJ2-5	TRBV9
CASSLAAEGEQYF	TGTGCCAGCAGCTTAGCAGCGGAAGGGGAGCAGTACTTC	-	-	TRBJ2-7	TRBV7-3
CASKPDGEETQYF	TGTGCCAGCAAACCCGACGGGGAAGAGACCCAGTACTTC	-	-	TRBJ2-5	TRBV6-5
CASSYSLAGRYEQYF	TGTGCCAGCAGTTACAGTCTAGCGGGGAGATACGAGCAGTACTTC	TRBD2	once	TRBJ2-7	TRBV6-5
CASSIAGGGQPQHF	TGTGCCAGTAGTATAGCAGGGGGCGGTCAGCCCCAGCATTTT	TRBD1	few	TRBJ1-5	TRBV19
CASSFEQNYGYTF	TGTGCCAGCAGTTTTGAACAGAACTATGGCTACACCTTC	-	-	TRBJ1-2	TRBV12-3/TRBV12-4
CASREDRGAYEQYF	TGTGCCAGCAGAGAGGACAGGGGAGCCTACGAGCAGTACTTC	TRBD1	-	TRBJ2-7	TRBV6-6
CASSLAMSIGNQPQHF	TGTGCCAGCAGCTTAGCGATGAGTATCGGGAATCAGCCCCAGCATTTT	-	once	TRBJ1-5	TRBV7-2
CASSIQNTEAFF	TGTGCCAGTAGTATCCAGAACACTGAAGCTTTCTTT	-	-	TRBJ1-1	TRBV19
CASSRDRAGTGELFF	TGTGCCAGCAGCCGAGACAGAGCTGGCACCGGGGAGCTGTTTTTT	-	-	TRBJ2-2	TRBV7-3
CASSPGTGGSTDTQYF	TGTGCCAGCAGCCCCGGGACAGGGGGGAGCACAGATACGCAGTATTTT	TRBD1	-	TRBJ2-3	TRBV7-9
CASSYPLASGGATDTQYF	TGTGCCAGCAGTTACCCGCTAGCTAGCGGGGGGGCCACAGATACGCAGTATTTT	TRBD2	once	TRBJ2-3	TRBV6-2/TRBV6-3
CSVALDRDNGYTF	TGCAGCGTTGCCCTGGACAGGGATAATGGCTACACCTTC	TRBD1	-	TRBJ1-2	TRBV29-1
CASSIGEGRPGENEQFF	TGTGCCAGTAGTATAGGGGAGGGCAGGCCGGGGGAAAATGAGCAGTTCTTC	TRBD2	-	TRBJ2-1	TRBV19
CASSLGQSTYNEQFF	TGCGCCAGCAGCCTGGGACAGTCCACCTACAATGAGCAGTTCTTC	TRBD1	-	TRBJ2-1	TRBV4-1
CASSPGTGGYEQYF	TGTGCCAGCAGCCCCGGGACAGGGGGCTACGAGCAGTACTTC	TRBD1	-	TRBJ2-7	TRBV7-3
CASSQGGPWGTDTQYF	TGCGCCAGCAGCCAAGGCGGGCCGTGGGGCACAGATACGCAGTATTTT	-	-	TRBJ2-3	TRBV4-1
CASSLTPLSGNTIYF	TGCGCCAGCAGCTTGACTCCTCTCTCTGGAAACACCATATATTTT	-	-	TRBJ1-3	TRBV5-1
CASRDWETQYF	TGTGCCAGCAGGGACTGGGAGACCCAGTACTTC	-	-	TRBJ2-5	TRBV6-5
CASSRDNNYGYTF	TGTGCCAGCAGCAGGGACAATAACTATGGCTACACCTTC	-	-	TRBJ1-2	TRBV6-6
CASRTGFGNYGYTF	TGTGCCAGCAGAACAGGGTTTGGGAACTATGGCTACACCTTC	-	-	TRBJ1-2	TRBV6-5
CATQPLGQGANTEAFF	TGTGCCACCCAACCGCTCGGACAGGGGGCGAACACTGAAGCTTTCTTT	TRBD1	-	TRBJ1-1	TRBV27
CASSEALGQSGYGYTF	TGTGCCAGCAGTGAAGCCCTGGGACAGTCTGGCTATGGCTACACCTTC	TRBD1	-	TRBJ1-2	TRBV6-1
CASSYSFRDRGAGANVLTF	TGTGCCAGCAGTTACTCTTTTCGGGACAGGGGGGCGGGGGCCAACGTCCTGACTTTC	TRBD1	-	TRBJ2-6	TRBV6-2/TRBV6-3
CASSLGQGNSYEQYF	TGTGCCAGTAGCCTAGGACAGGGCAACTCCTACGAGCAGTACTTC	TRBD1	-	TRBJ2-7	TRBV19
CSVEIAGGLYEQYF	TGCAGCGTTGAAATAGCAGGGGGTTTATACGAGCAGTACTTC	TRBD1	-	TRBJ2-7	TRBV29-1
CASTATANTEAFF	TGTGCCAGCACTGCGACAGCTAACACTGAAGCTTTCTTT	-	-	TRBJ1-1	TRBV6-5
CASSLSGRYNSPLHF	TGTGCCAGCAGCTTAAGCGGACGGTATAATTCACCCCTCCACTTT	-	-	TRBJ1-6	TRBV11-2
CASSISGSNEQFF	TGTGCCAGCAGTATTTCAGGGTCAAATGAGCAGTTCTTC	-	-	TRBJ2-1	TRBV27
CASSLGSVPTNYGYTF	TGTGCCAGCAGCTTGGGTTCAGTTCCAACTAACTATGGCTACACCTTC	-	-	TRBJ1-2	TRBV5-5
CASSLRNTEAFF	TGTGCCAGCAGTTTACGGAACACTGAAGCTTTCTTT	-	-	TRBJ1-1	TRBV12-3/TRBV12-4
CASSSGQALARGEQYF	TGTGCCAGCAGCTCAGGACAGGCCCTCGCCCGCGGCGAGCAGTACTTC	TRBD1	-	TRBJ2-7	TRBV7-9
CAWTGGALGEQYF	TGTGCCTGGACCGGGGGGGCCCTCGGGGAGCAGTACTTC	TRBD2	-	TRBJ2-7	TRBV30
CASSHGQVYSNQPQHF	TGTGCCAGTAGTCACGGACAGGTCTATAGCAATCAGCCCCAGCATTTT	TRBD1	-	TRBJ1-5	TRBV19
CASSRDRGETQYF	TGTGCCAGCAGTAGGGACAGGGGAGAGACCCAGTACTTC	TRBD1	-	TRBJ2-5	TRBV6-2/TRBV6-3
CASSLGLADYNEQFF	TGCGCCAGCAGCTTAGGACTAGCGGACTACAATGAGCAGTTCTTC	TRBD2	-	TRBJ2-1	TRBV5-1
CASSSGQRGGEEKLFF	TGCGCCAGCAGCTCCGGACAGCGCGGGGGAGAGGAAAAACTGTTTTTT	-	-	TRBJ1-4	TRBV5-1
CASSEAQGGNQPQHF	TGTGCCAGCTCTGAGGCACAGGGAGGCAATCAGCCCCAGCATTTT	-	-	TRBJ1-5	TRBV18
CASSLETEETQYF	TGTGCCAGCAGCTTAGAAACAGAAGAGACCCAGTACTTC	-	few	TRBJ2-5	TRBV11-2
CASSLASTGDTQYF	TGCGCCAGCAGCTTGGCGTCGACAGGAGATACGCAGTATTTT	-	few	TRBJ2-3	TRBV5-1